The 2 T cell receptor beta chains below come from one sample, sequenced in a study of Graves' ophthalmopathy and Graves' hyperthyroidism. Amplification targeted the TCR beta CDR3 regions, with RNA transcripts as the source material. An initial RT-PCR round employing HTBI primers preceded a second-round multiplex PCR. Each CDR3 protein gets one entry after TCRdb re-called the multiplex PCR reads with MiXCR. There are more than 1,000,000 distinct CDR3 sequences in the sample; roughly 35% occur only once, and 8.5% to 14% lies in the top ten. Sequencing used peripheral blood or thyroid tissue (not recorded which). The receptor set was obtained from an adult man with Graves' hyperthyroidism.

This clonotype was detected a few times. Since a much larger clone is just one base distant, this may be a read error. The V gene is TRBV7-9, the J gene TRBJ1-1; a possible D gene is TRBD1 (5 bases). The CDR3 runs to 16 residues. Trimming removed 5 bases from V and 1 base from J, with 17 bases in between. CDR1 is SEHNR and CDR2 is FQNEAQ in the germline V gene (reference sequence). DNA of the CDR3: TGTGCCAGCAGCCCAGCGGCAGGGAATCGGAACACTGAAGCTTTCTTT. Amino acids: CASSPAAGNRNTEAFF.

A few counts support this clonotype. This may come from a read error, since a much larger clone is one base off. This CDR3 is missing its conserved last phenylalanine or tryptophan, likely due to a read error. V and J are TRBV5-8 and TRBJ1-1; TRBD1 is a possible D gene (5 bases). CDR3 length equals 14 residues. The V gene lost 2 bases and the J gene lost 6 bases, with 14 bases spanning the gap. Germline-derived CDR1 and CDR2 are SGHTS and YDEGEE. CDR3 nucleotides: TGTGCCAGCAGCTTCCCAGGGCCGGTCGCTGAAGCTTTCCTT. Translated, it gives CASSFPGPVAEAFL.